This T cell receptor beta chain was captured by sequencing in a study of T cells generated in artificial thymic organoids. Semi-nested PCR with reverse primers in the TRAC or TRBC constant regions amplified each chain separately. First-strand cDNA was made from roughly 4 to 500 ng RNA. In TCRdb, the 5' RACE reads were re-called with MiXCR into one record per CDR3 protein. Among under 10,000 distinct CDR3 sequences listed, 20% to 30% were seen once. The CDR3 has 13 residues. V was shortened by 3 bases and J by 1 base, with 3 bases between the two germline ends. Germline CDR1 and CDR2: SEHNR and FQNEAQ (reference sequence). Organoids aggregated human HSPCs with DLL1-transduced murine MS5 stromal cells. FACS-sorted CD34+CD3- hematopoietic stem and progenitor cells, with residual T cells removed, seeded the organoids. Total RNA came from 40,000 to 200,000 sorted cells. By share, this clonotype ranks as medium-sized. The antigen remains unidentified.

The TCR was taken from a human donor who gave cord blood stem cells for thymic organoid culture, a cardiac surgery patient who gave postnatal thymus, or a blood donor (not recorded which). The specimen sequenced was naive CD8+ T cells grown in artificial thymic organoids from cord blood stem and progenitor cells. Subset given: CD3+TCRalphabeta+CD8SP T cells; for blood, CD45RO-CCR7+ naive CD8+ T cells. The chain uses TRBV7-9 and TRBJ2-2; D gene unclear. Here the CDR3 reads CASSLGNTGELFF. Here the CDR3 DNA reads TGTGCCAGCAGCTTGGGGAACACCGGGGAGCTGTTTTTT.